The T cell receptor beta chain described here comes from a study of cytomegalovirus exposure and HLA in healthy donors. Looking at the study overall: Across 350 to 400 genotyped donors, about 81% landed in the Caucasian-associated ancestry cluster.

With 60 Vbeta and 13 Jbeta primers, the PCR was carried out. Measured with immunoSEQ multiplex PCR; TCRdb has only the in-frame clones, and not every one. The sample has about 89,000 clones; roughly 79% are singletons. This clone was seen a handful of times. Its target is not known. The study, taken as a whole, reports: Cytomegalovirus status was reportedly diagnosed by the classifier with high specificity and sensitivity.

Per germline, CDR1 LGHNT and CDR2 FRNRAP. This CDR3 is 15 amino acids long. Trimming cost V 1 base and J 0 bases; bases outside gene matches: 0. The chain has TRBV12-5 and TRBJ2-3, with TRBD2 matching over 8 bases. The receptor was derived from a male donor in good health and CMV-seronegative. The sequencing input was PBMCs. The CDR3 DNA reads TGTGCTAGTGGTTTGGGACTAGCGAGCACAGATACGCAGTATTTT. Protein: CASGLGLASTDTQYF.